This T cell receptor (beta chain) was retrieved from a study of CD8 T cells in ankylosing spondylitis. The V and J ends lost 3 bases and 5 bases, in that order; junction bases with no gene match: 3. Germline V lookup: CDR1 MGHDK, CDR2 SYGVNS. CDR3 length: 13 amino acids. Study-level results: For ankylosing spondylitis blood, a TCR beta motif of 7 or 8 highly homologous variants appeared characteristic.

TCRdb ran MiXCR on the 5' RACE reads and lists one entry per CDR3 protein. The sample has about 800,000 distinct CDR3 sequences; 12% are singletons. This clonotype came up a few times. Its antigen is undetermined. Sequences were obtained from blood, either unsorted or a sorted T cell fraction (not recorded which). The chain links TRBV25-1 to TRBJ2-7; 8 bases match TRBD1. The TCR comes from a male donor with ankylosing spondylitis. The CDR3 is CASSDLDRDEQYF. CDR3 in DNA: TGTGCCAGCAGTGACTTGGACAGGGACGAGCAGTACTTC.